The source of this T cell receptor beta chain is a study of T-cell reconstitution after alpha-beta-depleted transplantation in children. Study-level findings and limits: Reportedly, roughly two months post-transplant, alpha-beta T cells arose from several hundred expanded graft clones. Once a year had passed after transplant, T-cell counts and diversity came mostly from newly produced T cells. Diversity of TCRbeta at day 60 was high in some patients, arising from surviving recipient T cells and thymic progenitors.

In this sample, this clonotype turned up many times. Its specificity is unknown. Researchers prepared the TCRbeta library using unique molecular identifiers, the study reports. TCRdb independently ran MiXCR on the PCR reads; one entry per CDR3 protein. The sample includes a few hundred thousand distinct CDR3 sequences, 23% seen only once; the top ten take approximately 11%. This CDR3 contains 12 residues. V was pared by 8 bases and J by 5 bases, with 12 bases between. V usage is TRBV12-3 or TRBV12-4 and J usage is TRBJ2-5; D may be TRBD1 or TRBD2 (5 bases each). The specimen was PBMCs, mostly from graft donor cells, collected 180 days after TCRalphabeta/CD19-depleted stem cell transplant. The TCR sequence derives from a male patient between 10 and 17 years old who had a stem cell transplant for acute lymphoblastic leukemia, so the T cells may come from the graft donor. The DNA for the CDR3 is TGTGCCAGCGCTCGGTGGGGGGAGACCCAGTACTTC. This encodes CASARWGETQYF.